The present T cell receptor (beta chain) was sequenced within a study of regulatory T cells in long-lasting Graves disease (dated by TCRdb to 2020 to 2023). Context from the whole study: To count as having persistent Graves' disease, a patient had to have received antithyroid drug treatment for over 5 years with TSH receptor autoantibodies remaining persistently positive. Peripheral blood TCR sequencing and RNA sequencing compared persistent Graves' disease patients with newly diagnosed Graves' disease patients. The study was conducted in China and was registered as a clinical trial. A total of some 35 samples underwent TCR sequencing, from around 13 patients with persistent Graves' disease and 20 or so patients with newly diagnosed Graves' disease. Persistent Graves' disease patients in the clinical cohort had taken antithyroid drugs for approximately ten years on average.

Study-wide findings and limitations: Lower TCR Shannon entropy and fewer highly expanded clones were observed in persistent Graves' disease patients than in newly diagnosed patients, which suggested clonal expansion. A larger number of public clonotypes was shared among persistent patients (approximately 3,000) than among newly diagnosed patients (roughly 980). The authors acknowledged the small sample size as a limitation that may reduce accuracy. Sequencing and analysis were restricted to the TCR beta chain. Only peripheral blood was studied, because thyroid tissue, the primary lesion, was inaccessible. Persistent disease showed preferential use of TRBV28, TRBJ1-2 and TRBJ2-5, whereas newly diagnosed disease favored TRBV20-1 and TRBJ2-1.

Library prep was done by multiplex PCR. The sequencer listed for this sample is Illumina HiSeq 4000. CDR3 regions were amplified by Arm-PCR with iRepertoire HTBI primers to construct TCR beta libraries. Gel purification was performed on PCR products prior to sequencing. Turning to the authors' computational methods: Gene usage analysis of CDR3 amino acid clonotypes used the 60 to 75 TRBV and 14 to 15 TRBJ segments found across samples. COPE and FqMerger were used to merge filtered high-quality paired reads into contigs. BLAST was used to align contigs to IMGT TRBV, TRBD and TRBJ reference genes, and CDR3 was defined according to IMGT. Clonotypes above 0.1% frequency were classified as highly expanded clones. Repertoire diversity was measured by Shannon entropy, and V-J evenness by the Gini coefficient. Clonotypes shared by more than one individual were considered public. TCRdb redid the processing of the public reads, applying fastp at Q25 and MiXCR, and retained in-frame beta chains. Each CDR3 protein gets just one entry, which takes the most common genes and DNA from the rows behind it. The V and J calls follow TCRdb's processing rather than the paper's. The sample table contains about 420,000 distinct CDR3 sequences; only one count was recorded for around a quarter of them. Of the sample, about 26% is held by the ten largest clones.

The CDR3 measures 11 amino acids from cysteine to phenylalanine. CDR3 DNA only is kept here, 33 bases in frame from base 1. CDR1 and CDR2 were assigned from the germline V gene as SQVTM and ANQGSEA. V is reduced by 6 bases and J by 8 bases, leaving a spacing of 10 bases between them. This clonotype was detected ten times or more. The antigen it binds to is not known. One base away there is no much larger clone; base qualities are not given. Explained via the paper, the time point label denotes: persistent/refractory GD, antithyroid drugs over 5 years with positive TRAb. For both TCR sequencing and RNA sequencing, RNA was extracted from PBMCs using TRIzol. The diagnosis of Graves' disease followed American Thyroid Association guidelines. Patients were recruited from an endocrinology department in Xi'an, China. Each patient gave 7 to 9.5 milliliters of peripheral blood, collected in an EDTA anticoagulant tube. Ficoll Paque Plus density gradient separation was used to isolate PBMCs, and no further T cell sorting was done. An Agilent 2100 Bioanalyzer and agarose gel were used to check RNA quality, and a NanoDrop 2000 was used to measure RNA concentration.

The starting material was peripheral blood mononuclear cells (PBMCs), obtained when the disease was refractory, from a patient treated with antithyroid drugs. The receptor chain draws on TRBV29-1 and TRBJ1-4, with the D gene uncertain. The receptor comes from a female donor with Graves disease. CDR3 loop: CSVRRQEKLFF. The DNA sequence is as follows: TGCAGCGTCCGTCGACAAGAAAAACTGTTTTTT.